This TCR beta chain was sequenced for a study of blood T cell repertoires in COVID-19. Study in general: COVID-19 samples collected from the United States, Italy and Spain covered acute and convalescent phases. In each case, the material was cDNA or gDNA derived from T cells, B-cell-depleted T cells, or PBMCs.

Trimming took 5 bases from V and 0 from J; bases not matched to a gene: 4. CDR3 length equals 15 residues. Germline CDR1 reads MNHEY; CDR2 reads SVGEGT. The table came from immunoSEQ multiplex PCR; TCRdb's copy has only in-frame clones and leaves some out. This sample has 35,000 to 45,000 clones, with 86% found just once. The rearrangement uses TRBV6-2 or TRBV6-3 and TRBJ2-5; 9 bases map to TRBD1. This receptor was identified in a man between 65 and 85 years old with acute or convalescent COVID-19. The sequencing input was peripheral blood. CDR3 sequence: CASSNRDRDQETQYF. CDR3 in DNA: TGTGCCAGCAGTAACCGGGACAGGGACCAAGAGACCCAGTACTTC.